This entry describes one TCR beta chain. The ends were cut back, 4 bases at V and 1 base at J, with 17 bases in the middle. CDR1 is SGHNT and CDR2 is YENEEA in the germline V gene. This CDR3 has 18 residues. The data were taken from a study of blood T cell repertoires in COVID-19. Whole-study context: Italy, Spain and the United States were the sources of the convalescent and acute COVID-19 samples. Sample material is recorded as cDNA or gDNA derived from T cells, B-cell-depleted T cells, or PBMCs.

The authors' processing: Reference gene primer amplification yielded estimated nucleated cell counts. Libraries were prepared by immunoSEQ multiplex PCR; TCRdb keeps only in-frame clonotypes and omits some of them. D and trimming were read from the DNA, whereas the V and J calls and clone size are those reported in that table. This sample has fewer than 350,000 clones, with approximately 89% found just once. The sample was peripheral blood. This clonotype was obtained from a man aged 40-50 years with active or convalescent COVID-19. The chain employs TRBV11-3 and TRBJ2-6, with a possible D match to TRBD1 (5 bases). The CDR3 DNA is TGTGCCAGCAGCTCACAAATGGGCAGGACATCTGGGGCCAACGTCCTGACTTTC. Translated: CASSSQMGRTSGANVLTF.